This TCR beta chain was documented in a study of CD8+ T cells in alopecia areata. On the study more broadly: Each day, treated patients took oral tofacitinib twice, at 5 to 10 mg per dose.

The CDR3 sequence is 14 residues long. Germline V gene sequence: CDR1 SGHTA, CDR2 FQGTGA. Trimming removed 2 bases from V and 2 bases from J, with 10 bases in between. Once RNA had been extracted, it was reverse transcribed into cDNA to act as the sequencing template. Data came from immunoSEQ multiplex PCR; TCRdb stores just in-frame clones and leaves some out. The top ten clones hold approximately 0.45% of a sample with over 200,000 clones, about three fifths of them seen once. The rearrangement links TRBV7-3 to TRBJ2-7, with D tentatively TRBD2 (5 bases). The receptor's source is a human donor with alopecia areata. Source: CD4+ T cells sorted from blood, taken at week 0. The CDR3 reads CASSLQRGPYEQYF. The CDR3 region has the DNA TGTGCCAGCAGCTTACAGCGAGGGCCCTACGAGCAGTACTTC.